The 19 T cell receptor beta chains below were found in one sample sequenced in a study of blood T cell repertoires in COVID-19. TCRdb keeps only in-frame clones here, not all; method: immunoSEQ multiplex PCR. The sample lists roughly 260,000 clones, about nine tenths occurring once. The source material was PBMCs or T cells enriched from blood (not recorded which). The receptors come from a human donor in a cohort exposed to, infected with or recovered from COVID-19 (not recorded which). The donor label of this sample is uncertain.

A single count supports this clone. V gene TRBV28 combines with J gene TRBJ1-1; D ambiguous. Germline loops: CDR1 MDHEN, CDR2 SYDVKM. Trimming took 5 bases from V and 11 from J, leaving 18 bases between them. The CDR3 consists of 13 residues. CDR3 sequence reads: CASSPPHRERAFF. The CDR3 nucleotides read TGTGCCAGCAGTCCCCCTCACCGAGAGCGGGCTTTCTTT.

The chain employs TRBV4-1 and TRBJ1-2; D gene unclear. Germline lookup yields CDR1 MGHRA and CDR2 YSYEKL. V was shortened by 0 bases and J by 6 bases, with 8 bases between the two germline ends. This CDR3 spans 13 amino acids. This chain's CDR3 is CASSQESWHGYTF. Written as DNA, the CDR3 is TGCGCCAGCAGCCAAGAGTCCTGGCATGGCTACACCTTC.

The V call is TRBV15, the J call TRBJ1-2; D is uncertain. V shed 4 bases and J shed 2 bases, with 8 bases lying between them. This CDR3 has 13 amino acids. CDR1 LNHNV and CDR2 YYDKDF come from the germline V gene (reference sequence). CDR3 region: CATSISANYGYTF. DNA for the CDR3: TGTGCCACCAGCATTAGCGCGAACTATGGCTACACCTTC.

V is TRBV19 and J is TRBJ1-2; D remains unclear. V lost 4 bases and J lost 8, with 11 bases in between. The CDR3 contains 12 residues. Per the germline V gene, CDR1 is LNHDA and CDR2 is SQIVND (reference sequence). The DNA of the CDR3 is TGTGCCAGTAGTAAGGACTTAGGGGGCTACACCTTC. This translates into CASSKDLGGYTF.

The rearrangement uses TRBV29-1 and TRBJ2-5, with unresolved D. This CDR3 is built from 11 residues. V lost 1 base and J lost 5, with 5 bases in between. Germline V gene sequence: CDR1 SQVTM, CDR2 ANQGSEA. CDR3 loop: CSVEGGETQYF. The CDR3 nucleotides read TGCAGCGTTGAAGGAGGTGAGACCCAGTACTTC.

The rearrangement joins TRBV10-2 to TRBJ2-4; TRBD1 is a possible D gene (5 bases). Trimming removed 0 bases from V and 7 bases from J, with 13 bases in between. CDR3 length: 15 residues. CDR1 is WSHSY, CDR2 SAAADI, per germline. This CDR3 is CASSESAGKWNIQYF. The CDR3 DNA follows: TGCGCCAGCAGTGAGTCTGCAGGGAAGTGGAACATTCAGTACTTC.

This clone was seen only once. The chain is built from TRBV5-6 and TRBJ2-1; 8 bases match TRBD2. Germline V gene data show CDR1 as SGHDT and CDR2 as YYEEEE. The CDR3 extends over 16 amino acids. J lost 3 bases, V lost 0 bases, and 5 bases had no gene match. The chain's CDR3 is CASSLEWRGDYNEQFF. As DNA, the CDR3 is TGTGCCAGCAGCTTGGAGTGGCGGGGGGACTACAATGAGCAGTTCTTC.

The chain joins TRBV19 to TRBJ2-7; 7 positions match TRBD2. After removal of 6 bases from V and 3 bases from J, the junction contained 14 bases not matched to a gene. Germline assignment: CDR1 LNHDA and CDR2 SQIVND (reference sequence). This CDR3 contains 16 residues. CDR3 DNA: TGTGCCAGTAGCCCAACTCCGGGAGGAGGGATCTACGAGCAGTACTTC. This gives the protein CASSPTPGGGIYEQYF.

V usage is TRBV15 and J usage is TRBJ1-4, with D maybe TRBD1 (5 bases). The germline gives CDR1 LNHNV, CDR2 YYDKDF (reference sequence). V lost 5 bases and J 0 bases, leaving 10 bases between the germline ends. This CDR3 has 15 residues. The CDR3 sequence is CATSGGEATNEKLFF. The CDR3 nucleotides read TGTGCCACCAGCGGAGGGGAGGCAACTAATGAAAAACTGTTTTTT. Drawing the rest from reference TRBV15 and TRBJ1-4, the complete variable domain is DAMVIQNPRYQVTQFGKPVTLSCSQTLNHNVMYWYQQKSSQAPKLLFHYYDKDFNNEADTPDNFQSRRPNTSFCFLDIRSPGLGDTAMYLCATSGGEATNEKLFFGSGTQLSVL.

In this sample, this clone turned up once. The CDR3 protein is CASSLSPVGHQGPKPQHF. The CDR3 coding sequence is TGTGCCAGCAGTTTATCTCCCGTAGGGCATCAGGGCCCTAAGCCCCAGCATTTT. The chain has TRBV27 and TRBJ1-5, with D perhaps TRBD1 (5 bases). Trimming took off 0 bases at V and 8 bases at J, with 23 bases between the two ends. The CDR3 contains 18 residues. The germline V gene encodes CDR1 MNHEY and CDR2 SMNVEV (reference sequence).

The genes are TRBV2 and TRBJ1-2, with 9 bases matching TRBD1. This CDR3 is built from 14 residues. Germline V gives CDR1 SNHLY, CDR2 FYNNEI. The J segment lost 5 bases and the V segment lost 1 base, leaving 2 bases of the junction unmatched. Here the CDR3 reads CASSEDRGLYGYTF. The DNA of the CDR3 is TGTGCCAGCAGTGAAGACAGGGGGCTATATGGCTACACCTTC.

The chain combines TRBV4-1 with TRBJ2-3; TRBD2 matches at 11 bases. The CDR3 totals 16 residues. From germline, CDR1 is MGHRA and CDR2 YSYEKL. Unmatched junction bases numbered 8, after V lost 3 bases and J lost 6 bases. The CDR3 spells CASSQGNSGGADTQYF. The CDR3 bases are TGCGCCAGCAGCCAGGGAAATAGCGGGGGGGCGGATACGCAGTATTTT.

J is TRBJ2-3 and V is TRBV5-5; 12 nucleotides line up with TRBD2. V was pared by 2 bases and J by 0 bases, with 1 base of the junction left unmatched. Germline V gene sequence: CDR1 SGHKS, CDR2 YYEKEE (reference sequence). The CDR3 contains 16 residues. CDR3 loop: CASSFLAGGSTDTQYF. Written as DNA, the CDR3 is TGTGCCAGCAGCTTTCTAGCGGGGGGGAGCACAGATACGCAGTATTTT.

This clone was counted only a few times. The J gene is TRBJ1-1, the V gene TRBV11-2; D is ambiguous. CDR1 and CDR2 (germline): SGHAT, FQNNGV. Trimming cost V 5 bases and J 2 bases, with 12 bases left between them. This CDR3 comprises 14 residues. In DNA form, the CDR3 reads TGTGCCAGCAGCACCCCGGGGAGAAACACTGAAGCTTTCTTT. Protein product: CASSTPGRNTEAFF.

V is TRBV6-5 and J is TRBJ2-5, with 7 nucleotides matching TRBD1. CDR3 length: 15 amino acids. From germline, CDR1 is MNHEY and CDR2 SVGAGI. V trimming: 4 bases; J trimming: 5 bases; junction bases outside the gene matches: 10. CDR3 amino acids: CASSSRQGQAETQYF. CDR3 nucleotide sequence: TGTGCCAGCAGTTCGAGACAGGGCCAAGCGGAGACCCAGTACTTC.

This clone has just one count. The genes are TRBV11-3 and TRBJ2-5; D perhaps matches TRBD1 (5 bases). The V end lost 5 bases, the J end lost 5 bases, and 12 bases lay between the germline ends. CDR1 is SGHNT, CDR2 YENEEA, per germline. CDR3 length equals 13 residues. CDR3 sequence (DNA): TGTGCCAGCAGCCCAGGGCCCTCGGAGACCCAGTACTTC. Translating it yields CASSPGPSETQYF.

The chain couples TRBV7-3 to TRBJ2-2; D might be TRBD2 (6 bases). Trimming took 5 bases from V and 0 from J, leaving 22 bases between them. The CDR3 extends over 19 amino acids. Germline V CDR1 and CDR2: SGHTA, FQGTGA. The CDR3, as DNA: TGTGCCAGCAGCCCCATCCCTCTTTCTAGCGTCGCGAACACCGGGGAGCTGTTTTTT. It yields the protein CASSPIPLSSVANTGELFF.

This chain links TRBV11-2 with TRBJ1-2; 8 bases map to TRBD1. The germline V gene encodes CDR1 SGHAT and CDR2 FQNNGV. This CDR3 is built from 11 residues. The V and J ends lost 6 bases and 8 bases, in that order; junction bases with no gene match: 2. CDR3 residues: CASRRDRGYTF. The DNA of the CDR3 is TGTGCCAGCAGAAGGGACAGGGGCTACACCTTC.

The V call is TRBV18, the J call TRBJ1-6; D unclear. Trimming left V 6 bases short and J 5 bases short, with 11 bases between. This CDR3 region has 14 residues. Germline V CDR1 and CDR2: KGHSH, LQKENI. The CDR3 nucleotides are TGTGCCAGCTCCCCCGGCGGGGATAATTCACCCCTCCACTTT. This encodes CASSPGGDNSPLHF. Full variable domain (rest looked up from reference TRBV18 and TRBJ1-6): NAGVMQNPRHLVRRRGQEARLRCSPMKGHSHVYWYRQLPEEGLKFMVYLQKENIIDESGMPKERFSAEFPKEGPSILRIQQVVRGDSAAYFCASSPGGDNSPLHFGNGTRLTVT.